Presented here are 27 T cell receptor beta chains from one specimen sequenced in a study of cytomegalovirus exposure and HLA in healthy donors. Primers: 60 Vbeta forward and 13 Jbeta reverse. Only in-frame clones appear in the TCRdb table, and some are missing; sequencing was by immunoSEQ multiplex PCR. The sample comprises about 84,000 clones, roughly 63% of which are singletons, and about 15% rests with the top ten. Sequencing was done on a sample of PBMCs. These receptors were collected from a woman in her forties in good health and CMV-seropositive.

This clone has more than one count but fewer than ten. The V call is TRBV28, the J call TRBJ2-3; no firm D call. Germline CDR1 MDHEN, CDR2 SYDVKM. CDR3 length: 16 amino acids. Trimming took off 4 bases at V and 1 base at J, with 15 bases between the two ends. The CDR3 DNA reads TGTGCCAGCAGTTCCCTTAAATCTTCAGGCACAGATACGCAGTATTTT. Its translation is CASSSLKSSGTDTQYF.

The chain recombines TRBV2 with TRBJ2-6, with 8 positions matching TRBD1. Losses at the gene ends were 9 bases for V and 0 bases for J; bases not matched to a gene: 10. The CDR3 has 17 residues. The V gene's germline CDR1 is SNHLY and CDR2 FYNNEI. The CDR3 region is CARRSGQATSGANVLTF. The DNA of the CDR3 is TGTGCCAGGCGATCGGGACAGGCCACCTCTGGGGCCAACGTCCTGACTTTC.

J is TRBJ2-7 and V is TRBV5-4, with 7 bases lining up with TRBD1. The J segment lost 5 bases and the V segment lost 2 bases, leaving 7 bases of the junction unmatched. Germline-derived CDR1 and CDR2 are SGHNT and YYREEE (reference sequence). The CDR3 runs 14 residues. Here the CDR3 reads CASSFSDRAHEQYF. As DNA, the CDR3 is TGTGCCAGCAGCTTTTCTGACAGGGCCCACGAGCAGTACTTC.

The chain carries TRBV7-6 and TRBJ1-3; D is ambiguous. Germline V lookup: CDR1 SGHVS, CDR2 FNYEAQ. The CDR3 is 17 residues long. Trimming shortened V by 1 base and J by 2 bases, and 15 bases separated the two germline ends. The CDR3 here is CASSLGRLKETGNTIYF. The CDR3 DNA is TGTGCCAGCAGCTTAGGTAGACTCAAAGAAACTGGAAACACCATATATTTT.

CDR3 sequence reads: CASSLGTGNQPQHF. The CDR3 DNA reads as TGTGCCAGCAGCTTAGGGACAGGCAATCAGCCCCAGCATTTT. V gene TRBV7-9 combines with J gene TRBJ1-5, with D perhaps TRBD1 (6 bases). Trimming cost V 1 base and J 2 bases, with 6 bases left between them. The CDR3 covers 14 residues. Germline CDR1 SEHNR, CDR2 FQNEAQ (reference sequence).

V gene TRBV2 combines with J gene TRBJ1-1; 8 bases line up with TRBD1. This CDR3 contains 13 residues. CDR1 and CDR2 (germline): SNHLY, FYNNEI. V shed 6 bases and J 5 bases; nucleotides not matched to a gene: 5. CDR3 sequence reads: CASSARTGTEAFF. CDR3 bases: TGTGCCAGCAGCGCAAGGACAGGGACTGAAGCTTTCTTT.

This sequence joins TRBV5-1 and TRBJ2-7, with a tentative D call TRBD2 (6 bases). V lost 4 bases to trimming and J lost 5 bases, with 13 bases between them. In germline, CDR1 is SGHRS, CDR2 YFSETQ. This CDR3 contains 13 residues. CDR3: CASSLGGGNEQYF. The CDR3 coding sequence is TGCGCCAGCAGCCTCGGCGGAGGGAACGAGCAGTACTTC.

The chain recombines TRBV27 with TRBJ2-7, with D maybe TRBD1 (7 bases). This CDR3 comprises 16 residues. Germline assignment: CDR1 MNHEY and CDR2 SMNVEV (reference sequence). Between the trimmed V and J ends, which lost 2 bases and 1 base, there was a span of 15 bases. CDR3 sequence reads: CASSLEGQGGSYEQYF. The CDR3 nucleotides read TGTGCCAGCAGTTTAGAGGGCCAGGGGGGTTCCTACGAGCAGTACTTC.

The rearrangement uses TRBV25-1 and TRBJ2-3, with D uncertain. The CDR3 is 14 amino acids. Looked up from germline, CDR1 is MGHDK and CDR2 is SYGVNS. Between the trimmed V and J ends, which lost 0 bases and 0 bases, there was a span of 4 bases. As DNA, the CDR3 is TGTGCCAGCAGTGAATACACAAGCACAGATACGCAGTATTTT. Its protein is CASSEYTSTDTQYF.

The rearrangement joins TRBV7-2 to TRBJ2-3, with no clear D. CDR3 length: 13 residues. With 1 base removed from V and 5 bases from J, the gap between germline ends came to 7 bases. From germline, CDR1 is SGHTA and CDR2 FQGNSA. The CDR3 reads CASSLVLRDTQYF. For the CDR3, the DNA is TGTGCCAGCAGCTTAGTACTTAGAGATACGCAGTATTTT.

This clone has a handful of counts. The chain has TRBV7-2 and TRBJ1-2; 7 bases are shared with TRBD1. V was pared by 3 bases and J by 7 bases, with 2 bases of the junction left unmatched. The germline CDR1 and CDR2 sequences are SGHTA and FQGNSA. CDR3 length equals 12 residues. In DNA form, the CDR3 reads TGTGCCAGCAGCTTCGACAGGGCTGGCTACACCTTC. Its translation is CASSFDRAGYTF.

V gene TRBV10-2 combines with J gene TRBJ2-1; 10 bases are a match to TRBD1. CDR1 WSHSY and CDR2 SAAADI come from the germline V gene. The CDR3 is 19 amino acids. V lost 6 bases to trimming and J lost 1 base; unmatched junction nucleotides: 15. The CDR3 region has the DNA TGCGCCAGCAGCACACGGGTCGGACAGGGGGGCAGGTCCTACAATGAGCAGTTCTTC. Translated, it gives CASSTRVGQGGRSYNEQFF.

The genes are TRBV10-1 and TRBJ2-5; 9 bases fit TRBD2. CDR1 is WNHNN, CDR2 SYGVQD, per germline (reference sequence). Unmatched junction bases numbered 16, after V lost 2 bases and J lost 0 bases. This CDR3 spans 20 amino acids. CDR3 protein: CASSEEGLAKAGPYQETQYF. The CDR3 DNA is TGCGCCAGCAGTGAGGAAGGACTAGCGAAAGCAGGTCCATACCAAGAGACCCAGTACTTC.

This rearrangement joins TRBV11-2 to TRBJ2-2; 7 bases agree with TRBD2. CDR1 is SGHAT and CDR2 is FQNNGV in the germline V gene. The CDR3 consists of 15 residues. Unmatched junction bases numbered 5, after V lost 1 base and J lost 6 bases. The CDR3 here is CASSLAGGRAGELFF. CDR3 nucleotide sequence: TGTGCCAGCAGCTTAGCTGGGGGGAGGGCCGGGGAGCTGTTTTTT. The entire variable domain, with the rest obtained from reference TRBV11-2 and TRBJ2-2, is as follows: EAGVAQSPRYKIIEKRQSVAFWCNPISGHATLYWYQQILGQGPKLLIQFQNNGVVDDSQLPKDRFSAERLKGVDSTLKIQPAKLEDSAVYLCASSLAGGRAGELFFGEGSRLTVL.

This chain connects TRBV9 to TRBJ2-7, with TRBD1 matching over 11 bases. Trimming cost V 4 bases and J 0 bases; bases outside gene matches: 6. The CDR3 is 16 amino acids. The germline V gene has CDR1 SGDLS and CDR2 YYNGEE. In DNA, the CDR3 is TGTGCCAGCAGCCCTCAGGACAGGGGGCCCTCCTACGAGCAGTACTTC. The encoded protein is CASSPQDRGPSYEQYF. Looking up the rest from reference TRBV9 and TRBJ2-7 gives the full variable domain: DSGVTQTPKHLITATGQRVTLRCSPRSGDLSVYWYQQSLDQGLQFLIQYYNGEERAKGNILERFSAQQFPDLHSELNLSSLELGDSALYFCASSPQDRGPSYEQYFGPGTRLTVT.

V gene TRBV19 combines with J gene TRBJ2-5, with D perhaps TRBD2 (5 bases). Germline V gene data show CDR1 as LNHDA and CDR2 as SQIVND (reference sequence). The CDR3 extends over 14 amino acids. The ends were cut back, 3 bases at V and 3 bases at J, with 11 bases in the middle. The CDR3 here is CASSMRSGEETQYF. CDR3 coding DNA: TGTGCCAGTAGTATGCGGAGCGGAGAAGAGACCCAGTACTTC.

The chain has TRBV19 and TRBJ1-6; D not certain. The CDR3 has 17 amino acids. Trimming took 5 bases from V and 0 from J, leaving 14 bases between them. Germline CDR1 reads LNHDA; CDR2 reads SQIVND (reference sequence). CDR3 sequence: CASSSSDKSSYNSPLHF. The CDR3, as DNA: TGTGCCAGTAGTTCGTCTGATAAGAGCTCCTATAATTCACCCCTCCACTTT.

The sample holds a few counts of this clone. The chain couples TRBV13 to TRBJ1-1, with a tentative D call TRBD1 (6 bases). Germline CDR1 PRHDT, CDR2 FYEKMQ (reference sequence). The V and J ends lost 4 bases and 0 bases respectively, with 12 bases between them. This CDR3 region has 15 residues. The CDR3 nucleotides read TGTGCCAGCAGCTATGAAGAGGGGGTGAACACTGAAGCTTTCTTT. This translates into CASSYEEGVNTEAFF.

The chain links TRBV5-6 to TRBJ2-7; no clear D gene. V was shortened by 2 bases and J by 0 bases, with 6 bases between the two germline ends. Germline V lookup: CDR1 SGHDT, CDR2 YYEEEE. The CDR3 has 13 residues. CDR3 in amino acids: CASSFNPSYEQYF. The CDR3 DNA follows: TGTGCCAGCAGCTTTAATCCCTCCTACGAGCAGTACTTC.

V gene TRBV19 combines with J gene TRBJ1-1; tentatively, D is TRBD1 (6 bases). The CDR3 sequence is 13 residues long. The germline V gene encodes CDR1 LNHDA and CDR2 SQIVND (reference sequence). V dropped 0 bases and J dropped 7 bases, with 9 bases sitting between them. The CDR3 spells CASSIDTGREAFF. The CDR3 bases are TGTGCCAGTAGTATAGACACAGGGCGTGAAGCTTTCTTT.

This clone appeared a few times. The CDR3 spells CASSGGQGGQPQHF. The CDR3 DNA reads TGTGCCAGCAGCGGCGGGCAGGGAGGTCAGCCCCAGCATTTT. V is TRBV5-8 and J is TRBJ1-5, with D possibly being TRBD1 (5 bases). V gave up 4 bases and J gave up 6 bases, with 14 bases separating them. The CDR3 sequence is 14 residues long. Germline assignment: CDR1 SGHTS and CDR2 YDEGEE.

V usage is TRBV7-8 and J usage is TRBJ1-2, with no clear D. CDR1 and CDR2 (germline): SGHVS, FQNEAQ. The CDR3 extends over 16 amino acids. With 2 bases removed from V and 5 bases from J, the gap between germline ends came to 18 bases. CDR3 region: CASSLSVDVLPYGYTF. The CDR3 nucleotides read TGTGCCAGCAGCTTAAGCGTCGATGTTTTACCTTATGGCTACACCTTC.

The chain employs TRBV19 and TRBJ2-2; the match to TRBD2 covers 8 bases. Germline V gene sequence: CDR1 LNHDA, CDR2 SQIVND (reference sequence). This CDR3 comprises 15 residues. V gave up 4 bases and J gave up 3 bases; unmatched junction bases: 4. CDR3 amino acids: CASSTGREHTGELFF. CDR3 sequence (DNA): TGTGCCAGTAGTACCGGGAGGGAGCACACCGGGGAGCTGTTTTTT.

This clone was counted a few times. J is TRBJ1-6 and V is TRBV1; the table's D call, TRBD1, has no DNA check behind it. TRBV1 is labeled a pseudogene. CDR3 length equals 14 residues. The CDR3 coding sequence is TGCACCAGCAGCCATGAACGACAGAATTCACCCCTCCACTTT. It codes for CTSSHERQNSPLHF.

The chain couples TRBV27 to TRBJ2-5; no firm D call. This CDR3 is built from 13 residues. V was shortened by 2 bases and J by 4 bases, with 8 bases between the two germline ends. Germline V gene lookup returns CDR1 MNHEY and CDR2 SMNVEV (reference sequence). The CDR3 coding sequence is TGTGCCAGCAGTTTAAGAGAAAGAGAGACCCAGTACTTC. Its protein product is CASSLRERETQYF.

This clone has more than one count but fewer than ten. The genes are TRBV28 and TRBJ2-7, with 9 bases fitting TRBD2. The CDR3 totals 14 residues. Looked up from germline, CDR1 is MDHEN and CDR2 is SYDVKM. The V gene end was trimmed by 6 bases and the J gene end by 2 bases; junction bases not matched to a gene: 5. CDR3 residues: CASRGLAFTYEQYF. The CDR3 region has the DNA TGTGCCAGCAGGGGACTAGCCTTCACCTACGAGCAGTACTTC.

The chain joins TRBV29-1 to TRBJ1-5, with D hard to call. Germline V gene data show CDR1 as SQVTM and CDR2 as ANQGSEA. The V end lost 4 bases, the J end lost 3 bases, and 10 bases lay between the germline ends. This CDR3 comprises 13 residues. The CDR3 sequence is CSVVGELNQPQHF. DNA of the CDR3: TGCAGCGTTGTTGGTGAGCTCAATCAGCCCCAGCATTTT.